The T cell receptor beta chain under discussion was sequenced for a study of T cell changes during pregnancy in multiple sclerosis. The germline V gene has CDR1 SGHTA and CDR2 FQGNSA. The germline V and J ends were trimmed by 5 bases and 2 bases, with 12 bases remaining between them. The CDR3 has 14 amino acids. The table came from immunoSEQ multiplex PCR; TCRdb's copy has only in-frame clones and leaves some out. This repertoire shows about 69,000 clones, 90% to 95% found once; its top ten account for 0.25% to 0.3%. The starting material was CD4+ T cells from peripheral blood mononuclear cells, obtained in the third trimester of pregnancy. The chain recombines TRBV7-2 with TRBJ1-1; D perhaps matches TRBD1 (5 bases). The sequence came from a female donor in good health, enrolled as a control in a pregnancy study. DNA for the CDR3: TGTGCCAGCAGCCAGGAGGGGAGTAACACTGAAGCTTTCTTT. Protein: CASSQEGSNTEAFF. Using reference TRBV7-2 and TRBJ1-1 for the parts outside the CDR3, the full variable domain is GAGVSQSPSNKVTEKGKDVELRCDPISGHTALYWYRQSLGQGLEFLIYFQGNSAPDKSGLPSDRFSAERTGGSVSTLTIQRTQQEDSAVYLCASSQEGSNTEAFFGQGTRLTVV.